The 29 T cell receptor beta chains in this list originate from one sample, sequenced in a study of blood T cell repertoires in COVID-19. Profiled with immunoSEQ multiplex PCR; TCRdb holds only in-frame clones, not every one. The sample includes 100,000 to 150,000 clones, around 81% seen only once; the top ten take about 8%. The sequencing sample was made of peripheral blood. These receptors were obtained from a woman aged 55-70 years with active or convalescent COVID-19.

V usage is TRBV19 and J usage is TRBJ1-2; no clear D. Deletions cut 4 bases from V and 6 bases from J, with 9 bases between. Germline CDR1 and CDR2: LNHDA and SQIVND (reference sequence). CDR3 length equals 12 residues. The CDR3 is CASSTGSHGYTF. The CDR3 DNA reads TGTGCCAGTAGTACGGGAAGTCATGGCTACACCTTC.

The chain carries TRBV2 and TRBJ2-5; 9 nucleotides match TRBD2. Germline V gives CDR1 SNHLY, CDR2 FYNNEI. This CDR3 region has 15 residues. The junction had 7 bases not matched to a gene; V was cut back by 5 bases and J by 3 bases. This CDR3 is CASSLAGRREETQYF. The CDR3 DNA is TGTGCCAGCAGTCTAGCGGGGAGACGCGAAGAGACCCAGTACTTC.

The CDR3 reads CASSAGTGHSYEQYV. The CDR3, as DNA: TGTGCCAGCAGTGCAGGGACAGGACACTCCTACGAGCAGTACGTC. This rearrangement joins TRBV28 to TRBJ2-7; 8 nucleotides match TRBD1. Germline CDR1 and CDR2: MDHEN and SYDVKM. The CDR3 has 15 residues. V lost 5 bases, J lost 0 bases, and 6 bases stayed unmatched.

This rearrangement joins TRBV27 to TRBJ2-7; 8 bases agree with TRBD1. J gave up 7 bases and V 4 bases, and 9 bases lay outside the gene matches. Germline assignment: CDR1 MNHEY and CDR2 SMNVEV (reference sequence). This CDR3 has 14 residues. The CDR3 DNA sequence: TGTGCCAGCAGTTCGGGACAGGTCAAGGGGGAGCAGTACTTC. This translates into CASSSGQVKGEQYF.

DNA of the CDR3: TGTGCCAGCAGCATGGACAGGGCGGACGGGGAGCTGTTTTTT. Translation gives CASSMDRADGELFF. This chain connects TRBV7-9 to TRBJ2-2; TRBD1 matches at 8 bases. Germline V gives CDR1 SEHNR, CDR2 FQNEAQ (reference sequence). The ends lost 5 bases at V and 7 bases at J; junction bases unmatched: 6. The CDR3 runs 14 residues.

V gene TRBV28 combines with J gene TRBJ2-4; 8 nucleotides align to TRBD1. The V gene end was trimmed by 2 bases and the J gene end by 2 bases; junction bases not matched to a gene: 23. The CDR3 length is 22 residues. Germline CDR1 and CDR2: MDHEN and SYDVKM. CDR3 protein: CASSLIFQTGADTGVTKNIQYF. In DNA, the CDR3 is TGTGCCAGCAGTTTAATCTTTCAGACAGGGGCCGATACGGGGGTCACCAAAAACATTCAGTACTTC.

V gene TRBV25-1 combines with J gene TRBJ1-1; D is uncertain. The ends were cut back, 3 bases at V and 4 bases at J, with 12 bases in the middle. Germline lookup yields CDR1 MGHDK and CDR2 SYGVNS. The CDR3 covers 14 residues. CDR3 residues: CASSDGWAGTEAFF. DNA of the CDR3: TGTGCCAGCAGTGACGGATGGGCAGGCACTGAAGCTTTCTTT.

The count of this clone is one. The CDR3 DNA reads as TGTGCCAGCAACCGTGAGTCCATGAACACTGAAGCTTTCTTT. Encoded protein: CASNRESMNTEAFF. The V call is TRBV2, the J call TRBJ1-1; the D is unclear. Germline assignment: CDR1 SNHLY and CDR2 FYNNEI. The V end was cut by 7 bases, the J end by 0 bases, with 12 bases between. This CDR3 has 14 amino acids.

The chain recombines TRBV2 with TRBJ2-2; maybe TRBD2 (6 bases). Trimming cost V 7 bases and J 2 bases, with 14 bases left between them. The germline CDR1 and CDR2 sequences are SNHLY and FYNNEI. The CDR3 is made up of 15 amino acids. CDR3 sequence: CASNKGTANTGELFF. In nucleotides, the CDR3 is TGTGCCAGCAATAAGGGGACTGCCAACACCGGGGAGCTGTTTTTT.

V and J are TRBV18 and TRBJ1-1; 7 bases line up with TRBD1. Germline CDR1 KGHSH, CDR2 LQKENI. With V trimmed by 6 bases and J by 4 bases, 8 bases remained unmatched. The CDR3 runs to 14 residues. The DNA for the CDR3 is TGTGCCAGCTCCCTAGGGGGCTGGAGCACTGAAGCTTTCTTT. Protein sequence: CASSLGGWSTEAFF.

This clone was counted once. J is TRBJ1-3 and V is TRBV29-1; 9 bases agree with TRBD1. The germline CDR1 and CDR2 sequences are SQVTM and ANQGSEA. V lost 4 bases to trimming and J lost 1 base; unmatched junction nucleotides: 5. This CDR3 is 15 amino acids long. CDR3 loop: CSVVRDRASGNTIYF. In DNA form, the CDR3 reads TGCAGCGTTGTCCGGGACAGGGCGTCTGGAAACACCATATATTTT.

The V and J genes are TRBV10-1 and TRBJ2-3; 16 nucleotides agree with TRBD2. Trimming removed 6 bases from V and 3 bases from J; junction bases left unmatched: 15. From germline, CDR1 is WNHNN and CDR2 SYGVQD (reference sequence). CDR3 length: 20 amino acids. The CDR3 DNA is TGCGCCAGCAGGGACAGAATAATACCGGGACTAGCGGGAGGGACAGATACGCAGTATTTT. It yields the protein CASRDRIIPGLAGGTDTQYF.

The CDR3 reads CAIAGTGLVTEAFF. CDR3 bases: TGTGCCATCGCCGGGACAGGGTTGGTTACTGAAGCTTTCTTT. This chain connects TRBV15 to TRBJ1-1, with TRBD1 identical over 9 bases. Germline V CDR1 and CDR2: LNHNV, YYDKDF (reference sequence). Germline trimming cut 10 bases from V and 5 bases from J; bases unmatched to any gene: 11. CDR3 length equals 14 residues.

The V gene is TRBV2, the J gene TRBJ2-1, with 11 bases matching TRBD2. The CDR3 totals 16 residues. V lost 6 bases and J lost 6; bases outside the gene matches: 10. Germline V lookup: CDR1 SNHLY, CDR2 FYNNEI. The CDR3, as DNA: TGTGCCAGCAGGGAAAGACGTAGCGGGGGGGCCAATGAGCAGTTCTTC. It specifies CASRERRSGGANEQFF. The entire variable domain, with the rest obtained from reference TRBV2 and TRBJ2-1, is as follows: EPEVTQTPSHQVTQMGQEVILRCVPISNHLYFYWYRQILGQKVEFLVSFYNNEISEKSEIFDDQFSVERPDGSNFTLKIRSTKLEDSAMYFCASRERRSGGANEQFFGPGTRLTVL.

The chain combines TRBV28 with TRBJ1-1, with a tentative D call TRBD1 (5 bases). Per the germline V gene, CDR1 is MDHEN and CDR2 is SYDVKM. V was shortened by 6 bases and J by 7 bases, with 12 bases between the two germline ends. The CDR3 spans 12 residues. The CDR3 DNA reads TGTGCCAGCAGCCAGGGCGAGAGTGAAGCTTTCTTT. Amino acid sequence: CASSQGESEAFF.

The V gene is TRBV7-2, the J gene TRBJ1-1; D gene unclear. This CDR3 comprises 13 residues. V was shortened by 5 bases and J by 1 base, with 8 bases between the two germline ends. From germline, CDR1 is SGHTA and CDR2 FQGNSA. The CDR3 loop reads CASSLQENTEAFF. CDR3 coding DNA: TGTGCCAGCAGCCTTCAGGAGAACACTGAAGCTTTCTTT. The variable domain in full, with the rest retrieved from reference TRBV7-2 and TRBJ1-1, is GAGVSQSPSNKVTEKGKDVELRCDPISGHTALYWYRQSLGQGLEFLIYFQGNSAPDKSGLPSDRFSAERTGGSVSTLTIQRTQQEDSAVYLCASSLQENTEAFFGQGTRLTVV.

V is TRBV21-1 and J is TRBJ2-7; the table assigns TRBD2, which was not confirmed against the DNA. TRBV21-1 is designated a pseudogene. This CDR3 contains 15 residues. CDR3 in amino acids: CASSTLQTVAYEQYV. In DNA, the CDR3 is TGTGCCAGCAGCACACTACAAACGGTGGCCTACGAGCAGTACGTC.

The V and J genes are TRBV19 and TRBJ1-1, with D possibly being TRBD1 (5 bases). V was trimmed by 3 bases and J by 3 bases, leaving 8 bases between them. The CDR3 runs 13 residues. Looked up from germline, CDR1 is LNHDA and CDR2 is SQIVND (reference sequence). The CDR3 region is CASSIGGDTEAFF. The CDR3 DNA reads TGTGCCAGTAGTATCGGGGGGGACACTGAAGCTTTCTTT.

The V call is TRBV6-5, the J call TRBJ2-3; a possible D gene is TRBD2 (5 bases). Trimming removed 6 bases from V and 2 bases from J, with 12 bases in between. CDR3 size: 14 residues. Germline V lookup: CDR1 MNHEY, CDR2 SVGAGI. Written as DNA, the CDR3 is TGTGCCAGCAGACTAGACTTACCCACAGATACGCAGTATTTT. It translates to CASRLDLPTDTQYF.

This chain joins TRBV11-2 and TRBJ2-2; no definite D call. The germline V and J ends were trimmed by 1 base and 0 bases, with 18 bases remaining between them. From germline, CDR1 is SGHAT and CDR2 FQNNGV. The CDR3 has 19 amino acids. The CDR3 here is CASSLVIYASPTNTGELFF. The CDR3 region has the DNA TGTGCCAGCAGCTTAGTTATTTATGCCTCCCCTACGAACACCGGGGAGCTGTTTTTT.

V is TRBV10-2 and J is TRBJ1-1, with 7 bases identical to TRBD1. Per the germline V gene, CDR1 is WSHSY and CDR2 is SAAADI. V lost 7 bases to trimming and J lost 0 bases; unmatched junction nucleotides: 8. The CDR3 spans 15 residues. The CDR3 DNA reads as TGCGCCAGCACCCGGCAGGGGGGAATGAACACTGAAGCTTTCTTT. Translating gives CASTRQGGMNTEAFF.

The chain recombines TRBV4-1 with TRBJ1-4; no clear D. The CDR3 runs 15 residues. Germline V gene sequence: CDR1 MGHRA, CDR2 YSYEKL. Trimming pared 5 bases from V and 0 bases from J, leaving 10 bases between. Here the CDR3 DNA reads TGCGCCAGCAGCAAGGCCGGGACAACTAATGAAAAACTGTTTTTT. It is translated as CASSKAGTTNEKLFF.

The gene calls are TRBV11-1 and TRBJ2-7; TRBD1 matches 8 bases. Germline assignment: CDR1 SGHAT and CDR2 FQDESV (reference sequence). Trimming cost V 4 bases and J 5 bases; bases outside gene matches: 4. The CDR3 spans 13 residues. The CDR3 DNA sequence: TGTGCCAGCAGCTCCAGACAGGGGAACGAGCAGTACTTC. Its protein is CASSSRQGNEQYF. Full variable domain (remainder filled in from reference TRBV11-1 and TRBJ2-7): EAEVAQSPRYKITEKSQAVAFWCDPISGHATLYWYRQILGQGPELLVQFQDESVVDDSQLPKDRFSAERLKGVDSTLKIQPAELGDSAMYLCASSSRQGNEQYFGPGTRLTVT.

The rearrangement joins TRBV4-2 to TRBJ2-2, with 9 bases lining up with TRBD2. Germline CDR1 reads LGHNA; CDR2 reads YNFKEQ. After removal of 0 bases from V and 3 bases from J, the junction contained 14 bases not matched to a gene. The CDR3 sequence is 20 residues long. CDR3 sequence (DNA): TGTGCCAGCAGCCAAGAAAATGGGGCTAGCGGGACTTTCTACACCGGGGAGCTGTTTTTT. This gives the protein CASSQENGASGTFYTGELFF.

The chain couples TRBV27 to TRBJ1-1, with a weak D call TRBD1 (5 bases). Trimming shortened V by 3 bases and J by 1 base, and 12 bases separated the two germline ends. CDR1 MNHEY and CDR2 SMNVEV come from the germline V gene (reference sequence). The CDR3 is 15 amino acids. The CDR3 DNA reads TGTGCCAGCAGTTTTTATGGGGCGTCGAACACTGAAGCTTTCTTT. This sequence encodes CASSFYGASNTEAFF.

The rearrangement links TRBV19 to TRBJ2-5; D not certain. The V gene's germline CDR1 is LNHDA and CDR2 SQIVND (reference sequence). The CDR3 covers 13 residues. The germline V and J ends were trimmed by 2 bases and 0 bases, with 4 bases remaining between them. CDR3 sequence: CASSIPNQETQYF. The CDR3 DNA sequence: TGTGCCAGTAGTATACCCAACCAAGAGACCCAGTACTTC.

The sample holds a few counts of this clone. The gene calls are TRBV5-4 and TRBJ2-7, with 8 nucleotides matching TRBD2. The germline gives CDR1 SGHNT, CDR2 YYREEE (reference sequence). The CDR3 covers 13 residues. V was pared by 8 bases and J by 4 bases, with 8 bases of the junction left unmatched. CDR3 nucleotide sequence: TGTGCCAGATGGGCGGGGGGACCTTACGAGCAGTACGTC. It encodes CARWAGGPYEQYV.

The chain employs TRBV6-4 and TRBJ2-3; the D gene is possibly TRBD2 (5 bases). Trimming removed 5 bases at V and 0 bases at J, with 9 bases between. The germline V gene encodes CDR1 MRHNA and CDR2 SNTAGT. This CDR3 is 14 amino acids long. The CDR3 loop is CASSPDFSTDTQYF. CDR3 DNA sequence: TGTGCCAGCAGTCCGGACTTCAGCACAGATACGCAGTATTTT.

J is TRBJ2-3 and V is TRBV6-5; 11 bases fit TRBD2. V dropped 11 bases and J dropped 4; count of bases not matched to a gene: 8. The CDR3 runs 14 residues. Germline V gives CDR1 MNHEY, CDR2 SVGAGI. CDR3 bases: TGTGCCGGCTTGACTAGCGGGATTGCAGATACGCAGTATTTT. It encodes CAGLTSGIADTQYF.